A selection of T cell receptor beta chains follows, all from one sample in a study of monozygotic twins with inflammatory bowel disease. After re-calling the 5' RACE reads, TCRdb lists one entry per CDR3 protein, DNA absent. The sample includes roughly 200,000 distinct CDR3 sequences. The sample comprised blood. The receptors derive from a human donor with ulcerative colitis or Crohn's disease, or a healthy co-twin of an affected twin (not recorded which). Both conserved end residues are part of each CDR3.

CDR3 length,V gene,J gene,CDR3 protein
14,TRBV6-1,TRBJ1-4,CASTQSLANEKLFF
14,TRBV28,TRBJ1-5,CASSLSSGGQPQHF
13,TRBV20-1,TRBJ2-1,CSPRTDRFNEQFF
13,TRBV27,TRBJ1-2,CASSLNQGYGYTF
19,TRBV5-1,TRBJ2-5,CASRRGPTGTGAREETQYF
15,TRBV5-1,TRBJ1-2,CASSLLTGVYYGYTF
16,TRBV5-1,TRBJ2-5,CASSLGRGGPPETQYF
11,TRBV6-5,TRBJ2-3,CASSYLGTQYF
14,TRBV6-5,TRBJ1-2,CASSSTFWTGWCTF
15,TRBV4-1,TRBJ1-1,CASSRTRGMNTEAFF
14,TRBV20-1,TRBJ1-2,CSAGPPGARYGYTF
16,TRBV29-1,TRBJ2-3,CSVEAAGGPSTDTQYF
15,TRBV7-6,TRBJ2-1,CASSLGLAGKSEQFF
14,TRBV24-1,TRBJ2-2,CATRRDSYTGELFF
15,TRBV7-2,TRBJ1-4,CASSQARASRQKLFF
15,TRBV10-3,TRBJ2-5,CAIMGDRGGRETQYF
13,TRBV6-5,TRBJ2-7,CASSYRGAGEQYF
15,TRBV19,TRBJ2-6,CASRDGASGANVLTF
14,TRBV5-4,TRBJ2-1,CASSLRLGENEQFF
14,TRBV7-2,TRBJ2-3,CASSLVRGTDTQYF
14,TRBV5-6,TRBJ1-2,CASSFVRRTAGYTF
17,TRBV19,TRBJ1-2,CASSSRDRGEVNYGYTF
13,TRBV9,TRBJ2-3,CASSLRRVDTQYF
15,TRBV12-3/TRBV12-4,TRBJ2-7,CASTRQGQGHYEQYF
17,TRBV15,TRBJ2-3,CATSRDGTRFLTDTQYF
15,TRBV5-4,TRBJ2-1,CASRGRTTTYNEQFF
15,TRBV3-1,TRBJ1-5,CASRMDRGDDQPQHF
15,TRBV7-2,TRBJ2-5,CASSLNRGGTETQYF
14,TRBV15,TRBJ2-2,CATQRGGYTGELFF
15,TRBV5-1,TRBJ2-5,CASSLNQLPQETQYF
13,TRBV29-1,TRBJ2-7,CSVVSRSNYEQYF
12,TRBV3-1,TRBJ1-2,CASSHQKGGYTF
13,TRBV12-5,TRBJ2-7,CASGFGHIYEQYF
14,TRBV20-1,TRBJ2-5,CSAHNPGTRETQYF
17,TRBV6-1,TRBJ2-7,CASREAGLAGGLYEQYF
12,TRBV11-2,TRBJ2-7,CASREATYEQYF
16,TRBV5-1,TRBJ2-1,CASNGLAGSSYNEQFF
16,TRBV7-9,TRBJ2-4,CASSPERTGLGNIQYF
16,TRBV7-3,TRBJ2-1,CASTQHPRQGMHEQFF
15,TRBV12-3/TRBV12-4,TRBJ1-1,CASSFSSVKNTEAFF
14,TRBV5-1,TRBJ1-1,CASSIQGDNTEAFF
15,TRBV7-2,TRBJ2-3,CASSLSRLATDTQYF
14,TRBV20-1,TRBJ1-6,CSARVSNYNSPLHF
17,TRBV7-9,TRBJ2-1,CASSLPSNRIFADEQFF
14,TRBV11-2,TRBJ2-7,CASSLGDRRGEQYF
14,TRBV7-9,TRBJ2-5,CASSLIGQAETQYF
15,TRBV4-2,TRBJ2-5,CASSQSSPGSETQYF
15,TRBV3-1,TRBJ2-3,CASSHSLWGSDTQYF
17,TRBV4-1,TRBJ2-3,CASSQELSLAGTDTQYF
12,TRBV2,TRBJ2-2,CAVEQAGGELFF
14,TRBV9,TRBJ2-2,CASSPWRDRGELFF
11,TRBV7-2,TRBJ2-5,CASSLGVAQYF
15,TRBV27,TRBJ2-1,CASSLGTGTRNEQFF
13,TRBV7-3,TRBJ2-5,CASSSGVQETQYF
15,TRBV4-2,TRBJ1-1,CASSQDPTANTEAFF
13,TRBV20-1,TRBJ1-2,CSARDRSNYGYTF
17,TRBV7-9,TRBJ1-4,CASRPDRLQMGNEKLFF